This TCR beta chain was retrieved from a study of CD8 T cells in ankylosing spondylitis (dated by TCRdb to about 2017). As for the study more broadly: The study profiled T cell receptor beta repertoires in healthy donors and ankylosing spondylitis patients to find disease-linked TCR variants. In total, the full study cohort was made up of some 110 healthy donors and 25 to 30 ankylosing spondylitis patients. Peripheral blood samples were taken, and synovial fluid was additionally collected from ankylosing spondylitis patients. Study-level results and caveats: A TCR beta motif made up of roughly eight highly homologous amino acid variants appeared to be characteristic of blood from ankylosing spondylitis patients. The disease-linked clones were reported to be significantly enriched in matched synovial fluid samples from ankylosing spondylitis patients. The disease-linked clones had a CD8+ phenotype and were found at relatively low frequencies in peripheral blood. Some motif variants were previously reported in synovial fluid and blood of reactive arthritis patients, suggesting common disease-initiation mechanisms.

With regard to this clonotype: The antigen it recognizes is unknown. No much larger clonotype is one base removed from it; base qualities were not supplied.

For sequencing, an Illumina HiSeq 2500 was employed. Quantitative 5'-RACE with molecular barcodes was the method used to prepare the TCR beta libraries. The authors' analysis ran thus. Disease-linked TCR variants were identified with a new computational method built on a probabilistic model of VDJ rearrangement. TCRdb passed the public sequencing reads through fastp at Q25 and MiXCR, retaining productive beta sequences. When rows share a CDR3 protein, they turn into one entry using the most common DNA and genes. The V and J calls and clone size are TCRdb's, not the authors'. The sample table holds 250,000 to 350,000 distinct CDR3 sequences, of which less than 25% were seen once. Together, the top ten hold about 4% of the sample. Trimming takes 5 bases off V and 2 bases off J; junction bases not matched to a gene: 14. Spanning cysteine to phenylalanine, the CDR3 consists of 18 amino acids. The entry retains the CDR3 DNA only, 54 bases that are in frame from base 1. Per the germline V gene, SGHAT is the CDR1 and FQNNGV is the CDR2.

Sequencing was carried out using blood, either unsorted or a sorted T cell fraction (not recorded which). The sequence links TRBV11-2 to TRBJ2-3, and 9 bases in between align with TRBD1. The TCR comes from a female donor with ankylosing spondylitis or in good health (not recorded which). DNA sequence: TGTGCCAGCAGCCGTCCCGGGACAGGGTGGGGGTCCACAGATACGCAGTATTTT. This encodes CASSRPGTGWGSTDTQYF.